These 29 T cell receptor beta chains were sequenced from one sample in a study of tumor-infiltrating lymphocytes in localized non-small cell lung cancer. Method: immunoSEQ multiplex PCR; TCRdb's copy keeps in-frame clones and lacks some. The sample lists 5,500 to 7,500 clones; 60% to 70% were seen once. The sample taken for sequencing was uninvolved lung tissue not adjacent to the tumor. These receptors were obtained from a human donor with non-small cell lung cancer.

This clone appeared a few times. V gene TRBV7-2 combines with J gene TRBJ1-2; weak D call: TRBD1 (6 bases). The CDR3 length is 15 residues. Germline CDR1 is SGHTA and CDR2 is FQGNSA. Trimming removed 2 bases from V and 3 bases from J, with 13 bases in between. CDR3 bases: TGTGCCAGCAGCTTAAACAGGGAGAAGGACTATGGCTACACCTTC. Its protein is CASSLNREKDYGYTF.

This chain links TRBV5-6 with TRBJ2-7; 11 bases fit TRBD2. CDR3 length equals 16 residues. The V segment lost 3 bases and the J segment 12 bases; nucleotides outside the gene matches: 17. Germline assignment: CDR1 SGHDT and CDR2 YYEEEE. This CDR3 reads CASSSQSPGTSGFGYF. The CDR3 bases are TGTGCCAGCAGCTCCCAGTCCCCCGGGACTAGCGGCTTTGGGTACTTC.

This chain connects TRBV19 to TRBJ2-1, with D possibly matching TRBD2 (5 bases). This CDR3 is built from 14 residues. Deletions cut 3 bases from V and 8 bases from J, with 14 bases between. Germline values: CDR1 LNHDA, CDR2 SQIVND (reference sequence). The CDR3 reads CASSIFYRGDEQFF. The CDR3 DNA follows: TGTGCCAGTAGTATTTTCTACCGGGGAGATGAGCAGTTCTTC.

This clone is labeled medium-sized. This chain joins TRBV25-1 and TRBJ2-2; 12 bases line up with TRBD2. Germline V lookup: CDR1 MGHDK, CDR2 SYGVNS. This CDR3 region has 16 residues. V was clipped by 6 bases and J by 4 bases; unmatched bases: 6. In DNA, the CDR3 is TGTGCCAGCAGATCTAGCGGGAGGGCCTTCACCGGGGAGCTGTTTTTT. Translation gives CASRSSGRAFTGELFF. The full variable domain, its missing parts supplied by reference TRBV25-1 and TRBJ2-2, is EADIYQTPRYLVIGTGKKITLECSQTMGHDKMYWYQQDPGMELHLIHYSYGVNSTEKGDLSSESTVSRIRTEHFPLTLESARPSHTSQYLCASRSSGRAFTGELFFGEGSRLTVL.

This chain uses TRBV20-1 with TRBJ1-2, with D unclear. Germline CDR1 is DFQATT and CDR2 is SNEGSKA (reference sequence). The V gene lost 8 bases and the J gene lost 2 bases, with 9 bases spanning the gap. The CDR3 has 11 amino acids. The CDR3 region has the DNA TGCAGTACGAGTCCCAACTATGGCTACACCTTC. Translation: CSTSPNYGYTF.

In this sample, this clone turned up a few times. In nucleotides, the CDR3 is TGTGCCAGCAGGGACCTCGTCGCATACGAGCAGTACTTC. Amino acid sequence: CASRDLVAYEQYF. The chain carries TRBV6-1 and TRBJ2-7; no clear D gene. Trimming stripped 6 bases from V and 4 bases from J, with 13 bases between. The CDR3 spans 13 residues. CDR1 and CDR2 from the germline V gene are MNHNS and SASEGT.

Only a few counts were recorded for this clone. The chain couples TRBV13 to TRBJ2-7, with TRBD2 matching over 10 bases. The germline V gene has CDR1 PRHDT and CDR2 FYEKMQ (reference sequence). The CDR3 sequence is 15 residues long. The J segment lost 3 bases and the V segment lost 5 bases, leaving 7 bases of the junction unmatched. The CDR3 DNA sequence: TGTGCCAGCAGCGATTGGACTAGCGGAAACTACGAGCAGTACTTC. Protein: CASSDWTSGNYEQYF.

The chain employs TRBV7-6 and TRBJ2-7; 7 bases agree with TRBD1. The CDR3 is 14 amino acids. J lost 2 bases, V lost 3 bases, and 4 bases had no gene match. In germline, CDR1 is SGHVS, CDR2 FNYEAQ. CDR3 DNA sequence: TGTGCCAGCAGCTTGAGGGGGCTTACCTACGAGCAGTACTTC. Its protein product is CASSLRGLTYEQYF.

The chain is built from TRBV5-1 and TRBJ2-3; TRBD2 aligns across 13 bases. The CDR3 runs to 16 residues. The J segment lost 5 bases and the V segment lost 1 base, leaving 4 bases of the junction unmatched. The V gene's germline CDR1 is SGHRS and CDR2 YFSETQ. The CDR3 region is CASSLLLAGGRDTQYF. The CDR3 nucleotides read TGCGCCAGCAGCTTGCTACTAGCGGGAGGGCGAGATACGCAGTATTTT.

The V gene is TRBV7-9, the J gene TRBJ2-7; D call uncertain. CDR1 is SEHNR, CDR2 FQNEAQ, per germline (reference sequence). The CDR3 spans 15 residues. V was pared by 3 bases and J by 1 base, with 13 bases between. The CDR3 loop reads CASSFVSGRSYEQYF. The CDR3 coding sequence is TGTGCCAGCAGCTTTGTATCGGGCAGGTCCTACGAGCAGTACTTC.

The chain links TRBV11-1 to TRBJ2-1; 8 bases align to TRBD2. The V gene's germline CDR1 is SGHAT and CDR2 FQDESV (reference sequence). This CDR3 contains 14 residues. The V and J ends lost 4 bases and 4 bases, in that order; junction bases with no gene match: 3. The CDR3 here is CASSSGLAYNEQFF. The DNA for the CDR3 is TGTGCCAGCAGCTCCGGACTAGCTTACAATGAGCAGTTCTTC. Drawing the rest from reference TRBV11-1 and TRBJ2-1, the complete variable domain is EAEVAQSPRYKITEKSQAVAFWCDPISGHATLYWYRQILGQGPELLVQFQDESVVDDSQLPKDRFSAERLKGVDSTLKIQPAELGDSAMYLCASSSGLAYNEQFFGPGTRLTVL.

A single count supports this clone. The chain joins TRBV7-2 to TRBJ2-5; 9 bases agree with TRBD1. This CDR3 contains 13 residues. With 3 bases clipped from V and 5 bases from J, the junction kept 1 base outside the gene matches. The germline gives CDR1 SGHTA, CDR2 FQGNSA. The CDR3 loop reads CASSFTGGETQYF. The CDR3 DNA reads as TGTGCCAGCAGCTTTACAGGGGGCGAGACCCAGTACTTC.

There are a few counts of this clone. The chain has TRBV20-1 and TRBJ1-1; perhaps TRBD1 as D (6 bases). The ends were cut back, 3 bases at V and 12 bases at J, with 14 bases in the middle. The CDR3 length is 11 residues. Germline CDR1 reads DFQATT; CDR2 reads SNEGSKA (reference sequence). The CDR3 coding sequence is TGCAGTGCTAGTAGTTTGGGGGCATCTTTCTTT. It translates to CSASSLGASFF.

The gene calls are TRBV6-4 and TRBJ2-3, with D possibly being TRBD2 (6 bases). The germline V gene encodes CDR1 MRHNA and CDR2 SNTAGT. V dropped 4 bases and J dropped 2 bases, with 10 bases sitting between them. The CDR3 is 14 amino acids. CDR3 residues: CASSGSGDTDTQYF. CDR3 nucleotide sequence: TGTGCCAGCAGTGGTAGCGGAGACACAGATACGCAGTATTTT.

The rearrangement uses TRBV30 and TRBJ2-1, with 9 nucleotides matching TRBD1. In germline, CDR1 is GTSNPN, CDR2 SVGIG (reference sequence). This CDR3 spans 16 amino acids. The trim removed 4 bases at V and 7 bases at J, leaving 14 bases unmatched. The CDR3 nucleotides read TGTGCCTGGACTCCCGCTCGGGACAGGGTTGGGAATGAGCAGTTCTTC. It specifies CAWTPARDRVGNEQFF.

This clone is labeled as medium-sized. The V gene is TRBV4-1, the J gene TRBJ1-4, with D possibly TRBD1 on 5 matching bases. Germline V gene sequence: CDR1 MGHRA, CDR2 YSYEKL. The CDR3 runs to 16 residues. Between the trimmed V and J ends, which lost 1 base and 7 bases, there was a span of 16 bases. CDR3 DNA: TGCGCCAGCAGCCAAGGGGTGTTTGGGGGTTCTGAAAAACTGTTTTTT. Its translation is CASSQGVFGGSEKLFF.

This clone was recorded once. The chain is built from TRBV6-5 and TRBJ2-6, with D hard to call. The V end lost 4 bases, the J end lost 0 bases, and 4 bases lay between the germline ends. This CDR3 spans 14 amino acids. The V gene's germline CDR1 is MNHEY and CDR2 SVGAGI. The CDR3 nucleotides are TGTGCCAGCAGTTGGGACTCTGGGGCCAACGTCCTGACTTTC. It codes for CASSWDSGANVLTF.

This rearrangement joins TRBV7-2 to TRBJ2-7; 13 positions agree with TRBD2. The CDR3 contains 15 residues. V shed 5 bases, J shed 4 bases, and the junction held 5 bases outside the gene matches. CDR1 and CDR2 from the germline V gene are SGHTA and FQGNSA. The CDR3 DNA sequence: TGTGCCAGCAGCGTAGGGACTAGCGGGATTTACGAGCAGTACTTC. Protein sequence: CASSVGTSGIYEQYF.

The genes are TRBV28 and TRBJ2-3; TRBD2 agrees at 8 bases. This CDR3 comprises 15 residues. The junction had 10 bases not matched to a gene; V was cut back by 6 bases and J by 5 bases. Germline V lookup: CDR1 MDHEN, CDR2 SYDVKM. CDR3 coding DNA: TGTGCCAGCAGCTCTAGGGGCGGGAGGCAAGATACGCAGTATTTT. Translating it yields CASSSRGGRQDTQYF.

This clone was recorded a few times. The chain carries TRBV7-3 and TRBJ2-2; D call uncertain. CDR3 length: 13 amino acids. With 5 bases removed from V and 2 bases from J, the gap between germline ends came to 6 bases. The germline V gene has CDR1 SGHTA and CDR2 FQGTGA. The CDR3 DNA is TGTGCCAGCAGCACGACAAACACCGGGGAGCTGTTTTTT. It specifies CASSTTNTGELFF.

The gene calls are TRBV9 and TRBJ2-3, with 9 bases lining up with TRBD1. The germline CDR1 and CDR2 sequences are SGDLS and YYNGEE. Unmatched junction bases numbered 18, after V lost 0 bases and J lost 4 bases. CDR3 length: 20 amino acids. CDR3: CASSVDPGQGARLAPDTQYF. Written as DNA, the CDR3 is TGTGCCAGCAGCGTAGATCCGGGACAGGGTGCGAGACTAGCCCCAGATACGCAGTATTTT.

The gene calls are TRBV20-1 and TRBJ2-5; TRBD1 is a possible D gene (5 bases). Per germline, CDR1 DFQATT and CDR2 SNEGSKA (reference sequence). Trimming pared 5 bases from V and 5 bases from J, leaving 9 bases between. This CDR3 has 11 amino acids. CDR3 nucleotides: TGCAGTGCTCTCAGGGCCGAGACCCAGTACTTC. It encodes CSALRAETQYF.

In its sample, this clone ranks as large. This chain connects TRBV7-9 to TRBJ2-3; 14 nucleotides match TRBD2. J lost 5 bases, V lost 2 bases, and 9 bases had no gene match. Germline V gene lookup returns CDR1 SEHNR and CDR2 FQNEAQ (reference sequence). The CDR3 has 18 amino acids. The CDR3 region is CASSLTPGLAGDGDTQYF. CDR3 nucleotide sequence: TGTGCCAGCAGCTTAACCCCGGGACTAGCGGGAGACGGAGATACGCAGTATTTT.

The V call is TRBV2, the J call TRBJ1-5; 9 nucleotides match TRBD1. V lost 9 bases and J lost 2; bases outside the gene matches: 5. CDR1 and CDR2 (germline): SNHLY, FYNNEI. CDR3 length equals 14 residues. This CDR3 is CASRDREGNQPQHF. The CDR3 coding sequence is TGTGCCAGTCGGGACAGGGAGGGCAATCAGCCCCAGCATTTT.

The V and J genes are TRBV28 and TRBJ1-5, with 10 bases that match TRBD1. CDR3 length: 15 amino acids. The germline gives CDR1 MDHEN, CDR2 SYDVKM. V shed 2 bases, J shed 7 bases, and the junction held 5 bases outside the gene matches. The CDR3 protein is CASSLMGTGEQPQHF. As DNA, the CDR3 is TGTGCCAGCAGTTTAATGGGGACAGGGGAACAGCCCCAGCATTTT.

This clone was seen more than once but under ten times. The V call is TRBV30, the J call TRBJ2-7; 9 nucleotides agree with TRBD1. This CDR3 spans 13 amino acids. The junction had 2 bases not matched to a gene; V was cut back by 5 bases and J by 0 bases. Germline V lookup: CDR1 GTSNPN, CDR2 SVGIG (reference sequence). CDR3 amino acids: CAWPGQGSYEQYF. CDR3 nucleotides: TGTGCCTGGCCGGGACAGGGCTCCTACGAGCAGTACTTC.

The chain has TRBV7-3 and TRBJ2-3; no firm D call. CDR3 length: 13 amino acids. Germline CDR1 SGHTA, CDR2 FQGTGA. Trimming shortened V by 4 bases and J by 5 bases, and 10 bases separated the two germline ends. As DNA, the CDR3 is TGTGCCAGCAGCTCCCCAGGTGGAGATACGCAGTATTTT. Amino acid sequence: CASSSPGGDTQYF.

This clone appeared a single time. The CDR3 DNA is TGTGCCAGCAGCTTACCAACGACGGGGCCCAGGAGAGATACGCAGTATTTT. Its protein product is CASSLPTTGPRRDTQYF. J is TRBJ2-3 and V is TRBV13; the D call may be TRBD1 or TRBD2 (5 bases each). Trimming pared 2 bases from V and 5 bases from J, leaving 20 bases between. CDR3 size: 17 residues. Germline V gene data show CDR1 as PRHDT and CDR2 as FYEKMQ (reference sequence).

This clone was detected only a few times. Relative to the germline gene, one junction end is altered; a read error may explain this. This chain joins TRBV7-7 and TRBJ2-5; 7 nucleotides match TRBD2. The CDR3 is made up of 14 amino acids. Germline CDR1 SSHAT, CDR2 FNYEAQ (reference sequence). The CDR3 loop is CASSSGGGKETQYF. CDR3 in DNA: TGTGCTAGCAGCTCGGGCGGGGGAAAAGAGACCCAGTACTTC.